The 11 T cell receptor beta chains reported below all come from one sample, sequenced in a study of T cell clonotyping in hematopoietic cell transplantation (TCRdb year 2021). Library preparation was by the immunoSEQ multiplex PCR assay. This is the immuneACCESS table as TCRdb keeps it, with only in-frame sequences that have V and J called. A part of the clones is gone; compared with another copy, unresolved V genes explain less than half, and the rest is unexplained. In this sample the table shows 10,000 to 15,000 clones, 80% to 95% of which occur a single time. About 1.3% of the sample lies in the top ten. The sample consisted of peripheral blood mononuclear cells. The source is a man aged 25 to 40 in good health. Some clones in this sample may be carry-over from other donors' samples.

The chain couples TRBV7-2 to TRBJ2-5; D gene ambiguous. CDR1 is SGHTA and CDR2 is FQGNSA in the germline V gene. V was pared by 5 bases and J by 7 bases, with 17 bases between. The CDR3 totals 14 residues. CDR3 sequence: CASSMDPLAGTQYF. The CDR3, as DNA: TGTGCCAGCAGCATGGACCCCCTGGCAGGGACCCAGTACTTC.

The chain links TRBV27 to TRBJ2-1; D gene unclear. The CDR3 is made up of 15 amino acids. Germline values: CDR1 MNHEY, CDR2 SMNVEV (reference sequence). Trimming removed 7 bases at V and 8 bases at J, with 21 bases between. CDR3 bases: TGTGCCAGCACTACATTGGTCGGAAGTTTTCATGAGCAGTTCTTC. Translation: CASTTLVGSFHEQFF.

This clone was counted only a few times. This rearrangement joins TRBV4-1 to TRBJ2-2; 14 bases map to TRBD2. V shed 4 bases, J shed 4 bases, and the junction held 5 bases outside the gene matches. The CDR3 is 17 residues long. Germline CDR1 MGHRA, CDR2 YSYEKL. The CDR3 loop is CASSPTGTSGSTGELFF. Written as DNA, the CDR3 is TGCGCCAGCAGCCCTACCGGGACTAGCGGGAGCACCGGGGAGCTGTTTTTT.

The chain has TRBV10-3 and TRBJ1-4; TRBD1 matches at 9 bases. The CDR3 runs to 16 residues. Trimming cost V 6 bases and J 8 bases; bases outside gene matches: 13. Germline CDR1 is ENHRY and CDR2 is SYGVKD. Here the CDR3 reads CAIRDSRTGEGEKLFF. The DNA for the CDR3 is TGTGCCATCAGAGATTCTCGGACAGGGGAGGGAGAAAAACTGTTTTTT.

This chain connects TRBV25-1 to TRBJ2-3; tentative D call: TRBD1 (6 bases). Looked up from germline, CDR1 is MGHDK and CDR2 is SYGVNS. The CDR3 spans 15 residues. The V end lost 7 bases, the J end lost 4 bases, and 18 bases lay between the germline ends. The CDR3 here is CASTPLKDSSDTQYF. CDR3 coding DNA: TGTGCCAGCACCCCTTTGAAGGACAGTTCAGATACGCAGTATTTT.

V is TRBV28 and J is TRBJ2-7; no clear D gene. The CDR3 extends over 11 amino acids. CDR1 is MDHEN and CDR2 is SYDVKM in the germline V gene. The V end lost 6 bases, the J end lost 6 bases, and 9 bases lay between the germline ends. CDR3 loop: CASSPTGEQYF. The CDR3 DNA follows: TGTGCCAGCAGCCCAACTGGCGAGCAGTACTTC.

The CDR3, as DNA: TGTGCCAGCACCCAGACAGAAGTCTCCTACGAGCAGTACTTC. It yields the protein CASTQTEVSYEQYF. This chain connects TRBV2 to TRBJ2-7; TRBD1 might be the D (5 bases). The germline V gene has CDR1 SNHLY and CDR2 FYNNEI. The CDR3 spans 14 residues. The V gene lost 7 bases and the J gene lost 0 bases, with 13 bases spanning the gap.

The rearrangement uses TRBV19 and TRBJ1-6; D is perhaps TRBD1 (6 bases). From germline, CDR1 is LNHDA and CDR2 SQIVND (reference sequence). Trimming removed 7 bases from V and 7 bases from J, with 14 bases in between. This CDR3 contains 14 residues. CDR3 loop: CASKAGQSNSPLHF. The CDR3 DNA reads as TGTGCCAGTAAAGCTGGACAGTCAAATTCACCCCTCCACTTT.

This clone turned up a few times. The chain combines TRBV21-1 with TRBJ1-6. TRBV21-1 is listed as a pseudogene. The CDR3 contains 14 residues. In DNA, the CDR3 is TGTGCCAGCAGCAAACGTCGGACTCAGTCACCCCTCCACTTT. This encodes CASSKRRTQSPLHF.

The chain uses TRBV2 and TRBJ1-2; D is unresolved. CDR1 is SNHLY, CDR2 FYNNEI, per germline. The length of the CDR3 is 13 residues. The V and J ends lost 5 bases and 5 bases respectively, with 12 bases between them. CDR3 in amino acids: CASSPGPRYGYTF. CDR3 DNA sequence: TGTGCCAGCAGTCCCGGACCCAGATATGGCTACACCTTC.

The chain carries TRBV29-1 and TRBJ1-1; 8 nucleotides align to TRBD1. The CDR3 has 13 residues. CDR1 and CDR2 from the germline V gene are SQVTM and ANQGSEA. After removal of 7 bases from V and 0 bases from J, the junction contained 4 bases not matched to a gene. The CDR3 spells CSAGQGLNTEAFF. CDR3 in DNA: TGCAGCGCCGGACAGGGACTGAACACTGAAGCTTTCTTT.